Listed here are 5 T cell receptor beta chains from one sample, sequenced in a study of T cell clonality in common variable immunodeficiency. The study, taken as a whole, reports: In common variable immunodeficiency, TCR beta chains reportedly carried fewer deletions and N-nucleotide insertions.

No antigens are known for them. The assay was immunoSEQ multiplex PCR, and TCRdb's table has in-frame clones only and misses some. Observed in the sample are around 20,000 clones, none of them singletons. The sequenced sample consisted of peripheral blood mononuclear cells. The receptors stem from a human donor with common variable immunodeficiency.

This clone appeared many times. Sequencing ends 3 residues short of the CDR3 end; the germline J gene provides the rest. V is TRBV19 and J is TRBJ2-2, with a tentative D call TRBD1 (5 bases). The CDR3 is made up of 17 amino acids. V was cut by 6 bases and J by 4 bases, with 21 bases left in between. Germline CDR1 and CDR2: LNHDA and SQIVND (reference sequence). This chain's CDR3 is CASSLPRGRVITGELFF. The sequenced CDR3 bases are TGTGCCAGTAGCCTCCCCCGCGGCAGGGTAATCACCGGGGAG. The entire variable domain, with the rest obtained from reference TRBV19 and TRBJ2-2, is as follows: DGGITQSPKYLFRKEGQNVTLSCEQNLNHDAMYWYRQDPGQGLRLIYYSQIVNDFQKGDIAEGYSVSREKKESFPLTVTSAQKNPTAFYLCASSLPRGRVITGELFFGEGSRLTVL.

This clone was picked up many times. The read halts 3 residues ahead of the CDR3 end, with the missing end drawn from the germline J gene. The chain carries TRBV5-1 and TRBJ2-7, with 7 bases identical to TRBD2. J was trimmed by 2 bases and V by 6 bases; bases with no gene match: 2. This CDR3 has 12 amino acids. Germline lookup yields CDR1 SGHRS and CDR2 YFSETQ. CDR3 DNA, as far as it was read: TGCGCCAGCACGGGGGGACCCTACGAG. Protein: CASTGGPYE. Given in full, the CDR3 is CASTGGPYEQYF. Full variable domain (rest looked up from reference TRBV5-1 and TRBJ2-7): KAGVTQTPRYLIKTRGQQVTLSCSPISGHRSVSWYQQTPGQGLQFLFEYFSETQRNKGNFPGRFSGRQFSNSRSEMNVSTLELGDSALYLCASTGGPYEQYFGPGTRLTVT.

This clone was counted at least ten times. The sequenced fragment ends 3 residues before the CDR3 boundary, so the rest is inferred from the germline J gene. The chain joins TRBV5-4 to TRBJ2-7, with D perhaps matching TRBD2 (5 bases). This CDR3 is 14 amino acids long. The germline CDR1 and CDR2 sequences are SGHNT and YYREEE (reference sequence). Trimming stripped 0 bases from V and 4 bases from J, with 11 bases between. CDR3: CASSLDGRLYEQYF. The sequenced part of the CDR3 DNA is TGTGCCAGCAGCTTGGACGGCAGACTATACGAG.

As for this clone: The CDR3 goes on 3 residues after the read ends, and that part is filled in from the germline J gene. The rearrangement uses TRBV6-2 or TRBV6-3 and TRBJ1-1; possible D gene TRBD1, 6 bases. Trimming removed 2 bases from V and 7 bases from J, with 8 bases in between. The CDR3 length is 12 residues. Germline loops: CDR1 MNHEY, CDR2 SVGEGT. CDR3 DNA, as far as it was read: TGTGCCAGCAGTTACCCGGACAGTGAA. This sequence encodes CASSYPDSE. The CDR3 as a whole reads CASSYPDSEAFF.

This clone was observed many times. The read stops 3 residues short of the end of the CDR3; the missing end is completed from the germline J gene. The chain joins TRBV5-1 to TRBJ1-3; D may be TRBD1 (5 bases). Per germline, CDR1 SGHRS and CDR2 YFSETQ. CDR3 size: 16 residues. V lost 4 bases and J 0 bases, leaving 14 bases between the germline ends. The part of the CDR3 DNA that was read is TGCGCCAGCAGCGGTCGGACGCAGGGCTCTGGAAACACC. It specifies CASSGRTQGSGNT. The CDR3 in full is CASSGRTQGSGNTIYF.